The 18 T cell receptor beta chains listed next were all sequenced from one sample in a study of T cell responses to AZD1222 COVID-19 vaccine. Repertoires were generated with immunoSEQ multiplex PCR, while TCRdb's copy carries only in-frame clones and drops some. The repertoire holds about 120,000 clones, with roughly 84% as singletons. Sequenced material: peripheral blood, taken on day 0 of AZD1222 vaccination. Receptors originate from an adult in good health.

The chain links TRBV4-1 to TRBJ2-3; 7 bases map to TRBD1. Per germline, CDR1 MGHRA and CDR2 YSYEKL. Losses at the gene ends were 0 bases for V and 4 bases for J; bases not matched to a gene: 22. The CDR3 is 21 residues long. CDR3 sequence: CASSQEGNRGSADYFPDTQYF. In nucleotides, the CDR3 is TGCGCCAGCAGCCAAGAGGGGAACAGGGGTTCCGCCGATTACTTCCCAGATACGCAGTATTTT.

This chain uses TRBV19 with TRBJ2-1; D unresolved. Looked up from germline, CDR1 is LNHDA and CDR2 is SQIVND (reference sequence). Deletions cut 10 bases from V and 2 bases from J, with 12 bases between. The CDR3 spans 13 residues. The CDR3 DNA follows: TGTGCCACCGCAGCTGGCGCCTACAATGAGCAGTTCTTC. It yields the protein CATAAGAYNEQFF.

The chain combines TRBV15 with TRBJ1-6; 7 bases match TRBD1. The V and J ends lost 4 bases and 7 bases, in that order; junction bases with no gene match: 7. Per the germline V gene, CDR1 is LNHNV and CDR2 is YYDKDF (reference sequence). The CDR3 length is 15 residues. The CDR3, as DNA: TGTGCCACCAGCAAACAGGGGATGCTCAATTCACCCCTCCACTTT. It yields the protein CATSKQGMLNSPLHF. Using reference TRBV15 and TRBJ1-6 for the parts outside the CDR3, the full variable domain is DAMVIQNPRYQVTQFGKPVTLSCSQTLNHNVMYWYQQKSSQAPKLLFHYYDKDFNNEADTPDNFQSRRPNTSFCFLDIRSPGLGDTAMYLCATSKQGMLNSPLHFGNGTRLTVT.

The chain combines TRBV4-3 with TRBJ2-1; 13 nucleotides align to TRBD2. The germline V gene encodes CDR1 LGHNA and CDR2 YSLEER. The CDR3 runs 17 residues. Trimming took 4 bases from V and 10 from J; bases not matched to a gene: 13. The DNA of the CDR3 is TGCGCCAGCAGCCGGGAGGGACTAGCGGGGCCCTCGGGGGAGCAGTTCTTC. This gives the protein CASSREGLAGPSGEQFF.

V is TRBV29-1 and J is TRBJ2-5; possibly TRBD1 for D (7 bases). The CDR3 contains 13 residues. Trimming cost V 6 bases and J 3 bases, with 14 bases left between them. Germline values: CDR1 SQVTM, CDR2 ANQGSEA. The DNA for the CDR3 is TGCAGCGTGGGCGGGACAGCAAAAGAGACCCAGTACTTC. Translation: CSVGGTAKETQYF.

This chain connects TRBV5-8 to TRBJ2-1; weak D call: TRBD2 (7 bases). Germline V lookup: CDR1 SGHTS, CDR2 YDEGEE. The V gene lost 4 bases and the J gene lost 5 bases, with 13 bases spanning the gap. The CDR3 is made up of 14 amino acids. CDR3 region: CASSRGGPHNEQFF. Here the CDR3 DNA reads TGTGCCAGCAGCAGGGGGGGGCCCCACAATGAGCAGTTCTTC.

This rearrangement joins TRBV10-1 to TRBJ1-1; possible D gene TRBD1, 6 bases. The germline gives CDR1 WNHNN, CDR2 SYGVQD (reference sequence). Trimming cost V 3 bases and J 4 bases, with 18 bases left between them. The CDR3 covers 16 residues. Here the CDR3 DNA reads TGCGCCAGCAGTGACCACCGGGGGCGGTCGGTCACTGAAGCTTTCTTT. Translating gives CASSDHRGRSVTEAFF.

This clone has just one count. This chain joins TRBV7-2 and TRBJ1-5; possible D gene TRBD1, 5 bases. V lost 3 bases and J 7 bases, leaving 13 bases between the germline ends. CDR1 SGHTA and CDR2 FQGNSA come from the germline V gene. This CDR3 has 14 amino acids. The CDR3 loop reads CASSFPGWAQPQHF. CDR3 DNA: TGTGCCAGCAGCTTCCCAGGGTGGGCCCAGCCCCAGCATTTT.

V gene TRBV6-2 or TRBV6-3 combines with J gene TRBJ1-1; the D gene is possibly TRBD1 (6 bases). Germline V lookup: CDR1 MNHEY, CDR2 SVGEGT. This CDR3 region has 16 residues. V lost 4 bases and J 2 bases, leaving 17 bases between the germline ends. The CDR3 loop reads CASSLEFDRYNTEAFF. CDR3 DNA sequence: TGTGCCAGCAGTTTAGAATTCGACAGGTATAACACTGAAGCTTTCTTT.

The V and J genes are TRBV7-6 and TRBJ1-2, with TRBD1 matching 7 bases. Germline V gives CDR1 SGHVS, CDR2 FNYEAQ. V dropped 3 bases and J dropped 4; count of bases not matched to a gene: 8. This CDR3 is built from 15 residues. CDR3 DNA sequence: TGTGCCAGCAGCTTGGAAGGGGGCGCAATCTATGGCTACACCTTC. Its protein product is CASSLEGGAIYGYTF.

The gene calls are TRBV19 and TRBJ2-5, with D hard to call. Germline-derived CDR1 and CDR2 are LNHDA and SQIVND (reference sequence). The CDR3 length is 13 residues. The V gene lost 3 bases and the J gene lost 5 bases, with 10 bases spanning the gap. CDR3 sequence reads: CASSMSPLETQYF. CDR3 nucleotides: TGTGCCAGTAGTATGTCTCCGCTGGAGACCCAGTACTTC.

This chain connects TRBV4-2 to TRBJ2-1; the D gene could be TRBD1 or TRBD2 (5 bases each). V gave up 5 bases and J gave up 3 bases, with 14 bases separating them. This CDR3 contains 15 residues. CDR1 is LGHNA, CDR2 YNFKEQ, per germline. The DNA of the CDR3 is TGTGCCAGCAGCTTCGAACGGGGCCTCTACAATGAGCAGTTCTTC. Its translation: CASSFERGLYNEQFF.

V gene TRBV28 combines with J gene TRBJ1-2; D might be TRBD1 (6 bases). The CDR3 has 14 residues. Trimming took 6 bases from V and 5 from J, leaving 16 bases between them. Germline V lookup: CDR1 MDHEN, CDR2 SYDVKM. CDR3 amino acids: CASRHTDRRYGYTF. The CDR3 nucleotides read TGTGCCAGCAGACATACTGACAGGAGGTATGGCTACACCTTC.

The J gene is TRBJ2-7, the V gene TRBV30, with TRBD2 as a possible D gene (5 bases). From germline, CDR1 is GTSNPN and CDR2 SVGIG (reference sequence). The CDR3 is 13 amino acids. V lost 3 bases to trimming and J lost 7 bases, with 16 bases between them. The CDR3 DNA reads TGTGCCTGGAGAGGAGCGGTTCGAGGAGAGCAGTACTTC. Encoded protein: CAWRGAVRGEQYF.

This clone was recorded a few times. The chain has TRBV3-1 (or the pseudogene TRBV3-2) and TRBJ1-2; 7 bases fit TRBD1. The V segment lost 7 bases and the J segment 2 bases; nucleotides outside the gene matches: 13. Germline-derived CDR1 and CDR2 are LGHDT and YNNKEL (reference sequence). The CDR3 has 16 residues. CDR3 nucleotides: TGTGCCAGCACCCGTCACACAGGGGCCGGGAACTATGGCTACACCTTC. Protein: CASTRHTGAGNYGYTF.

This chain joins TRBV7-2 and TRBJ1-1; D gene uncertain. Germline CDR1 is SGHTA and CDR2 is FQGNSA. Trimming removed 5 bases at V and 6 bases at J, with 13 bases between. The CDR3 has 13 residues. The CDR3 is CASSPLRAAEAFF. For the CDR3, the DNA is TGTGCCAGCAGCCCGCTTCGCGCCGCTGAAGCTTTCTTT.

The CDR3 loop is CASSLDPYEQYF. CDR3 sequence (DNA): TGTGCCAGCAGCTTAGATCCATACGAGCAGTACTTC. The V gene is TRBV11-2, the J gene TRBJ2-7; D uncertain. Germline CDR1 reads SGHAT; CDR2 reads FQNNGV. V lost 0 bases to trimming and J lost 4 bases, with 4 bases between them. The length of the CDR3 is 12 residues. Drawing the rest from reference TRBV11-2 and TRBJ2-7, the complete variable domain is EAGVAQSPRYKIIEKRQSVAFWCNPISGHATLYWYQQILGQGPKLLIQFQNNGVVDDSQLPKDRFSAERLKGVDSTLKIQPAKLEDSAVYLCASSLDPYEQYFGPGTRLTVT.

The chain combines TRBV5-4 with TRBJ2-7, with 7 positions matching TRBD2. V dropped 3 bases and J dropped 2; count of bases not matched to a gene: 2. This CDR3 contains 13 residues. Germline V gene lookup returns CDR1 SGHNT and CDR2 YYREEE (reference sequence). CDR3 residues: CASSSGGPYEQYF. CDR3 bases: TGTGCCAGCAGCTCGGGGGGTCCCTACGAGCAGTACTTC.